The 27 T cell receptor beta chains presented below share a single source sample, sequenced in a study of radiation and T cells in renal cell carcinoma. Time point indicated: blood 2 weeks post-SBRT. The treatment was: 15 Gy SBRT to primary tumor, nephrectomy 4 weeks later. Profiled with immunoSEQ multiplex PCR; TCRdb holds only in-frame clones, not every one. The repertoire consists of 70,000 to 100,000 clones, with about 86% occurring once and the leading ten covering approximately 22%. Sample: blood, taken from a patient whose treatment included radiotherapy and nephrectomy. Receptor source: a woman aged 45-60 years with renal cell carcinoma.

This chain connects TRBV7-2 to TRBJ2-1; D remains ambiguous. The ends were cut back, 1 base at V and 9 bases at J, with 7 bases in the middle. This CDR3 is built from 12 residues. The germline V gene encodes CDR1 SGHTA and CDR2 FQGNSA. CDR3 loop: CASSLVPGEQFF. The CDR3 DNA reads as TGTGCCAGCAGCTTAGTGCCGGGTGAGCAGTTCTTC.

J is TRBJ2-1 and V is TRBV6-5, with D possibly matching TRBD1 (6 bases). V lost 6 bases, J lost 15 bases, and 27 bases lay in between. CDR3 length: 15 amino acids. Per germline, CDR1 MNHEY and CDR2 SVGAGI. CDR3 protein: CASSERGLIKRVLFF. For the CDR3, the DNA is TGTGCCAGCAGCGAGAGGGGGTTGATTAAAAGAGTGCTGTTCTTC.

The J gene is TRBJ2-3, the V gene TRBV29-1; D unclear. Per germline, CDR1 SQVTM and CDR2 ANQGSEA. V dropped 3 bases and J dropped 2 bases, with 9 bases sitting between them. The CDR3 runs to 13 residues. The CDR3 sequence is CSVDVLTTDTQYF. In DNA, the CDR3 is TGCAGCGTTGACGTACTAACCACAGATACGCAGTATTTT.

This clone was observed a single time. The chain carries TRBV11-2 and TRBJ2-7; D is perhaps TRBD1 or TRBD2 (6 bases each). Trimming pared 5 bases from V and 1 base from J, leaving 9 bases between. The germline gives CDR1 SGHAT, CDR2 FQNNGV. This CDR3 contains 13 residues. The DNA for the CDR3 is TGTGCCAGCAGCGGGGGGCGATCCTACGAGCAGTACTTC. Its translation is CASSGGRSYEQYF.

This clone was recorded only once. CDR3 bases: TGTGCCAGCAGCCCAGGGGGCAAGCTGCCCCTCCACTTT. Protein: CASSPGGKLPLHF. The rearrangement uses TRBV7-2 and TRBJ1-6, with 8 bases fitting TRBD1. The CDR3 runs to 13 residues. Trimming at V came to 5 bases and at J to 13 bases, leaving 7 bases not matched to a gene. Per germline, CDR1 SGHTA and CDR2 FQGNSA.

Worth noting for this clone: The junction shows a germline mismatch at one end, possibly a read error. The V gene is TRBV2, the J gene TRBJ2-6; D is unresolved. Looked up from germline, CDR1 is SNHLY and CDR2 is FYNNEI. This CDR3 has 16 residues. The CDR3 protein is CASSEGRLSGANVLTF. The CDR3 DNA sequence: TGTGCCAGCAGCGAAGGACGGCTCTCTGGGGCCAACGTCCTGACTTTC.

This chain connects TRBV19 to TRBJ1-5, with D tentatively TRBD1 (5 bases). V was shortened by 4 bases and J by 0 bases, with 10 bases between the two germline ends. This CDR3 spans 15 amino acids. CDR1 is LNHDA and CDR2 is SQIVND in the germline V gene (reference sequence). As DNA, the CDR3 is TGTGCCAGTAGTAGCTCAGGGAGTAGCAATCAGCCCCAGCATTTT. It yields the protein CASSSSGSSNQPQHF.

V and J are TRBV18 and TRBJ1-2; TRBD1 aligns across 8 bases. The CDR3 is 15 residues long. Germline assignment: CDR1 KGHSH and CDR2 LQKENI. Losses at the gene ends were 3 bases for V and 0 bases for J; bases not matched to a gene: 3. Written as DNA, the CDR3 is TGTGCCAGCTCACCCCCGGGACAGGCTAACTATGGCTACACCTTC. This sequence encodes CASSPPGQANYGYTF.

This chain links TRBV6-4 with TRBJ2-1, with 13 bases aligning to TRBD2. V shed 4 bases and J 7 bases; nucleotides not matched to a gene: 4. The germline V gene encodes CDR1 MRHNA and CDR2 SNTAGT. CDR3 length: 15 residues. The CDR3 sequence is CASSATSGGANEQFF. The CDR3 region has the DNA TGTGCCAGCAGTGCAACTAGCGGGGGGGCAAATGAGCAGTTCTTC.

CDR3 protein: CASSRRGVLTGELFF. Written as DNA, the CDR3 is TGTGCCAGCAGCCGACGGGGGGTTCTCACCGGGGAGCTGTTTTTT. The genes are TRBV6-5 and TRBJ2-2; 7 bases align to TRBD2. The CDR3 has 15 residues. V shed 6 bases, J shed 4 bases, and the junction held 8 bases outside the gene matches. Germline V gene sequence: CDR1 MNHEY, CDR2 SVGAGI.

The chain employs TRBV21-1 and TRBJ1-2; the DNA was not used to check the table's D call, TRBD1. TRBV21-1 is an annotated pseudogene. The CDR3 runs 15 residues. The CDR3 region has the DNA TGTGCCAGCACATGGAATCCGGGACACGAATATGGCTACACCTTC. It yields the protein CASTWNPGHEYGYTF.

This rearrangement joins TRBV6-5 to TRBJ2-7, with D tentatively TRBD2 (6 bases). Germline V lookup: CDR1 MNHEY, CDR2 SVGAGI. Trimming stripped 8 bases from V and 6 bases from J, with 23 bases between. CDR3 size: 15 residues. CDR3 nucleotide sequence: TGTGCCAGCTCTCCCCCCGGGGGTAAAGAGGGCGAGCAGTACTTC. Its protein is CASSPPGGKEGEQYF.

The sample holds one count of this clone. V is TRBV7-3 and J is TRBJ2-5; 10 positions match TRBD1. V dropped 5 bases and J dropped 4; count of bases not matched to a gene: 4. The CDR3 is 14 residues long. From germline, CDR1 is SGHTA and CDR2 FQGTGA. As DNA, the CDR3 is TGTGCCAGCAGCCCAGGACAGGGGGGAGAGACCCAGTACTTC. Its translation: CASSPGQGGETQYF.

The count of this clone is one. As DNA, the CDR3 is TGTGCCAGCACGGCGACAGGGGGCGACACTGAAGCTTTCTTT. Amino acids: CASTATGGDTEAFF. The rearrangement links TRBV9 to TRBJ1-1; 10 nucleotides agree with TRBD1. The CDR3 length is 14 residues. Germline V gives CDR1 SGDLS, CDR2 YYNGEE. The V and J ends lost 6 bases and 3 bases, in that order; junction bases with no gene match: 5.

The chain carries TRBV28 and TRBJ1-2; D perhaps matches TRBD1 (6 bases). V was trimmed by 7 bases and J by 6 bases, leaving 24 bases between them. The germline V gene encodes CDR1 MDHEN and CDR2 SYDVKM. There are 16 residues in the CDR3. CDR3 DNA: TGTGCCAGCACCCGGGACTTGTCGGGGGCGCGTCATGGCTACACCTTC. Protein: CASTRDLSGARHGYTF.

This clone turned up a few times. The chain couples TRBV7-9 to TRBJ2-3; a weak D match, TRBD2 (7 bases). Trimming removed 0 bases from V and 4 bases from J, with 11 bases in between. CDR3 length equals 15 residues. Germline CDR1 reads SEHNR; CDR2 reads FQNEAQ (reference sequence). CDR3: CASSLAGGLSDTQYF. The CDR3 bases are TGTGCCAGCAGCTTAGCGGGGGGGCTCTCAGATACGCAGTATTTT.

V usage is TRBV4-1 and J usage is TRBJ1-5, with a weak D call TRBD1 (5 bases). V lost 4 bases to trimming and J lost 5 bases, with 18 bases between them. Germline V lookup: CDR1 MGHRA, CDR2 YSYEKL. CDR3 length: 16 residues. The CDR3 spells CASSPSRVPGHQPQHF. In DNA, the CDR3 is TGCGCCAGCAGCCCAAGCAGGGTTCCCGGACATCAGCCCCAGCATTTT.

A few counts support this clone. V gene TRBV11-3 combines with J gene TRBJ2-7; D is possibly TRBD2 (5 bases). V lost 5 bases to trimming and J lost 2 bases, with 13 bases between them. The CDR3 covers 14 residues. Per the germline V gene, CDR1 is SGHNT and CDR2 is YENEEA. This CDR3 is CASSLTSGTYEQYF. Here the CDR3 DNA reads TGTGCCAGCAGCCTAACCAGCGGAACCTACGAGCAGTACTTC.

This rearrangement joins TRBV5-1 to TRBJ2-1; 10 nucleotides line up with TRBD2. With V trimmed by 4 bases and J by 6 bases, 7 bases remained unmatched. The CDR3 length is 15 residues. Looked up from germline, CDR1 is SGHRS and CDR2 is YFSETQ. CDR3 loop: CASSMEPSGGNEQFF. CDR3 nucleotides: TGCGCCAGCAGCATGGAGCCTAGCGGGGGCAATGAGCAGTTCTTC.

The chain links TRBV6-8 to TRBJ1-5, with D maybe TRBD1 (6 bases). V lost 0 bases to trimming and J lost 6 bases, with 12 bases between them. The CDR3 sequence is 15 residues long. Germline lookup yields CDR1 MNHGY and CDR2 SAAAGT. CDR3 nucleotides: TGTGCCAGCAGTTACTCACCCGGAGGGGGTCAGCCCCAGCATTTT. It specifies CASSYSPGGGQPQHF.

Comment on this clone: The CDR3 carries no conserved terminal phenylalanine or tryptophan, so it likely arises from a read error. V gene TRBV30 combines with J gene TRBJ1-1; no reliable D call. The germline gives CDR1 GTSNPN, CDR2 SVGIG (reference sequence). The CDR3 has 10 amino acids. The V end lost 0 bases, the J end lost 9 bases, and 5 bases lay between the germline ends. The CDR3 DNA is TGTGCCTGGAGTGTCATGAAAGCTTTCCTT. Amino acid sequence: CAWSVMKAFL.

The rearrangement joins TRBV5-5 to TRBJ1-1; D uncertain. From germline, CDR1 is SGHKS and CDR2 YYEKEE (reference sequence). V was cut by 0 bases and J by 2 bases, with 14 bases left in between. The CDR3 is 16 amino acids. The CDR3 loop reads CASSLDQESVNTEAFF. CDR3 nucleotide sequence: TGTGCCAGCAGCTTGGATCAAGAATCAGTTAACACTGAAGCTTTCTTT.

The chain joins TRBV12-5 to TRBJ1-1; no clear D gene. The V end was cut by 0 bases, the J end by 6 bases, with 14 bases between. The CDR3 is made up of 15 amino acids. Germline values: CDR1 LGHNT, CDR2 FRNRAP. For the CDR3, the DNA is TGTGCTAGTGGTTTGGTCCTCGGTCTGCGTCCTGAAGCTTTCTTT. Translating it yields CASGLVLGLRPEAFF.

The chain employs TRBV5-4 and TRBJ1-3, with D unclear. The CDR3 extends over 13 amino acids. The germline CDR1 and CDR2 sequences are SGHNT and YYREEE (reference sequence). Trimming took 2 bases from V and 0 from J, leaving 3 bases between them. The DNA for the CDR3 is TGTGCCAGCAGCTTTGACTCTGGAAACACCATATATTTT. This codes for CASSFDSGNTIYF.

In nucleotides, the CDR3 is TGTGCCAGCAGCCAAGATTCCGGGAGCTCCTACAATGAGCAGTTCTTC. It translates to CASSQDSGSSYNEQFF. The chain recombines TRBV4-2 with TRBJ2-1; weak D call: TRBD2 (6 bases). This CDR3 spans 16 amino acids. V was pared by 0 bases and J by 0 bases, with 9 bases between. CDR1 and CDR2 (germline): LGHNA, YNFKEQ.

The V gene is TRBV7-2, the J gene TRBJ1-6; D uncertain. V lost 4 bases to trimming and J lost 12 bases, with 13 bases between them. The CDR3 consists of 13 residues. The germline V gene has CDR1 SGHTA and CDR2 FQGNSA. The CDR3 is CASSSDAFVPLHF. CDR3 coding DNA: TGTGCCAGCAGCTCAGACGCGTTCGTACCCCTCCACTTT.

This clone was detected once. The CDR3 DNA reads TGTGCCAGCAGCCCCCGGCCAATGGGGGACAGGGGGTTCACTGAAGCTTTCTTT. Its protein product is CASSPRPMGDRGFTEAFF. This sequence joins TRBV9 and TRBJ1-1, with 11 bases aligning to TRBD1. The CDR3 runs 18 residues. The V gene's germline CDR1 is SGDLS and CDR2 YYNGEE. V lost 4 bases, J lost 4 bases, and 15 bases stayed unmatched.